This TCR beta chain came from a study of CD8+ T cells in alopecia areata. Looking at the study overall: The tofacitinib course ran for 6 to 18 months and was followed by 6 months off drug. Notes on the study in general: Scalp sequencing also captures normal skin's resident alphabeta T cells. Compared with normal scalp, lesional scalp had higher clonality and more expanded CD8+ clones.

Concerning this clone itself: Its specificity is not known.

RNA was extracted and reverse transcribed into cDNA as the sequencing template. TCRdb's copy holds only in-frame clones and misses some; the assay was immunoSEQ multiplex PCR. The sample lists 110,000 to 150,000 clones; 51% were seen once. The V and J ends lost 8 bases and 6 bases respectively, with 11 bases between them. The CDR3 has 12 amino acids. Per germline, CDR1 MNHEY and CDR2 SMNVEV (reference sequence). Isolation of CD4+ and CD8+ T cells from PBMCs was achieved by sorting. The J gene is TRBJ1-5, the V gene TRBV27; D is unresolved. The input for sequencing was CD4+ T cells sorted from blood, taken at week 0. The clonotype originates from a human donor with alopecia areata. Written as DNA, the CDR3 is TGTGCCAGCGGCGAGAGCGGTCAGCCCCAGCATTTT. This translates into CASGESGQPQHF.